The T cell receptor beta chain under discussion was sequenced for a study of blood T cell repertoires in COVID-19. On the study more broadly: The origin of the acute and convalescent COVID-19 samples was the United States, Italy and Spain. Nucleic acid was either cDNA or gDNA, and it came from T cells, B-cell-depleted T cells, or PBMCs.

Clones were sequenced by immunoSEQ multiplex PCR, and TCRdb holds only the in-frame ones, with some missing. This sample yields about 310,000 clones, of which 85% to 90% are seen a single time; 2.5% to 3.5% belongs to the top ten. In germline, CDR1 is LNHNV, CDR2 YYDKDF (reference sequence). V dropped 6 bases and J dropped 1 base, with 9 bases sitting between them. CDR3 length equals 14 residues. The sequence derives from a woman aged 25 to 39 with COVID-19, enrolled during active disease. The chain carries TRBV15 and TRBJ2-2, with D hard to call. The sequenced sample consisted of peripheral blood. The CDR3 DNA sequence: TGTGCCACCAGTGAGAGGCTGAACACCGGGGAGCTGTTTTTT. It yields the protein CATSERLNTGELFF.